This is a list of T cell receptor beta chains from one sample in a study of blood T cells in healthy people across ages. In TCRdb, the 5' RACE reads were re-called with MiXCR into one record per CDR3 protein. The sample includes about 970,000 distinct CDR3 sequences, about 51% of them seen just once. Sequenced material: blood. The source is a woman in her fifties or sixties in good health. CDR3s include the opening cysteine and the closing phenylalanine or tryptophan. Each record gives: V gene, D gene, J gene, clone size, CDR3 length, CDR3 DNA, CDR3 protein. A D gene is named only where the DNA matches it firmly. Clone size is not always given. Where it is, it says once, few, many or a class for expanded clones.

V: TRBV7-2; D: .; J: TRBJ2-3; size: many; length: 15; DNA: TGTGCCAGCAGCTCCGTCGGGACTAGCACAGATACGCAGTATTTT; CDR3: CASSSVGTSTDTQYF
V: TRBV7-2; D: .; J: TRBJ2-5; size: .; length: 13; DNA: TGTGCCAGCAGCTTAGAGGGAAGTGAGACCCAGTACTTC; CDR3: CASSLEGSETQYF
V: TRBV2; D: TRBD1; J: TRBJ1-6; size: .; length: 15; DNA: TGTGCCAGCAGGCCTGGGACAGGGGCTAATTCACCCCTCCACTTT; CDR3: CASRPGTGANSPLHF
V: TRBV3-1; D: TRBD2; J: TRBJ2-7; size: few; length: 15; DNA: TGTGCCAGCAGCCAAGGAACTAGCGGGAGATACGAGCAGTACTTC; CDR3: CASSQGTSGRYEQYF
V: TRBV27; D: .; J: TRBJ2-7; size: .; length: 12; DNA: TGTGCCAGCAGTTCCATAGCCTACGAGCAGTACTTC; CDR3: CASSSIAYEQYF
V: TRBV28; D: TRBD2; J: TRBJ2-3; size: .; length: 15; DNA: TGTGCCAGCAGTCCTAGCGGCTTGGAGATGGATACGCAGTATTTT; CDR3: CASSPSGLEMDTQYF
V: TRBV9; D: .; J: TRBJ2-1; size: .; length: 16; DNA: TGTGCCAGCAGCTTAGGGGGGAGCGGGTTTAACAATGAGCAGTTCTTC; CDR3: CASSLGGSGFNNEQFF
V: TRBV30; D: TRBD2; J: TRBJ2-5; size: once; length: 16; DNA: TGTGCCTGGAGTCCACCGCCCAGCGGGAGGGTCAATGAGCAGTACTTC; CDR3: CAWSPPPSGRVNEQYF
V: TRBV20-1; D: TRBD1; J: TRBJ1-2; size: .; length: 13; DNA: TGCAGTGCTCAGACAGGGCGTAACTATGGCTACACCTTC; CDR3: CSAQTGRNYGYTF
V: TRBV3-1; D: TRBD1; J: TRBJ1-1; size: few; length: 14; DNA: TGTGCCAGCAGCCGACGAGACAGGGCAAGTGAAGCTTTCTTT; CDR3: CASSRRDRASEAFF
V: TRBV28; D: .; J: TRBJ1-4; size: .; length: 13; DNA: TGTGCCAGCAGGCAGTTGCCTAATGAAAAACTGTTTTTT; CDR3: CASRQLPNEKLFF
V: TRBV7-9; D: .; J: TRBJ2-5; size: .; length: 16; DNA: TGTGCCAGCAGCGCCGGATCGGATTGGTACCAAGAGACCCAGTACTTC; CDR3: CASSAGSDWYQETQYF
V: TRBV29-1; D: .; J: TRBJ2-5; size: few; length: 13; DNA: TGCAGCGGGGCGGGGACAGGCCTGCGGGAGCAGTACTTC; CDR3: CSGAGTGLREQYF
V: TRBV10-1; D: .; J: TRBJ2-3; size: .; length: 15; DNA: TGCGCCAGCAGTCCCGCTCGTCCCGTAAGAGATACGCAGTATTTT; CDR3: CASSPARPVRDTQYF
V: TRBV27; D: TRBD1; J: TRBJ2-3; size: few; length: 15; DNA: TGTGCCAGCAGTTCCCACAGGGGGAACACAGATACGCAGTATTTT; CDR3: CASSSHRGNTDTQYF
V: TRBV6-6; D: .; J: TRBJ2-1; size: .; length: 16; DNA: TGTGCCAGCAGTTCAAAACAGGGAAGGACCTACAATGAGCAGTTCTTC; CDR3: CASSSKQGRTYNEQFF
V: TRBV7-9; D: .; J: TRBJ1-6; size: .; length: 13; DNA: TGTGCCAGCAGCGCCGAAGGTATGGGCCTTATCCACTTT; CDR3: CASSAEGMGLIHF
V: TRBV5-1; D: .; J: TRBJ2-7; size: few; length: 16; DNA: TGCGCCAGCAGCTTGTACAGAGCGGGTGGAGACTACGAGCAGTACTTC; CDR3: CASSLYRAGGDYEQYF
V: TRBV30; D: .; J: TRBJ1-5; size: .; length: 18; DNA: TGTGCCTGGAGATATCGGGCAGGGGCCATTTTAGGGAATCAGCCCCAGCATTTT; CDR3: CAWRYRAGAILGNQPQHF
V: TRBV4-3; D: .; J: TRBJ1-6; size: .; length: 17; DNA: TGCGCCAGCAGCCAAGATTGGAGTCCCACCTATAATTCACCCCTCCACTTT; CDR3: CASSQDWSPTYNSPLHF
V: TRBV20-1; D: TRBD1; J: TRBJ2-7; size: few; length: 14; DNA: TGCAGTGCTCCGACAGGGGTCCTCACCTACGAGCAGTACTTC; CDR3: CSAPTGVLTYEQYF
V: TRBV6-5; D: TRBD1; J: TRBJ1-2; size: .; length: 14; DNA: TGTGCCAGCAGTTGGGACAGGTCTAACTATGGCTACACCTTC; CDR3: CASSWDRSNYGYTF
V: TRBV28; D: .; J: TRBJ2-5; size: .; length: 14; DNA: TGTGCCAGCAGTTCTGGACGGGCAGGCTGGGCCCAGTACTTC; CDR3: CASSSGRAGWAQYF
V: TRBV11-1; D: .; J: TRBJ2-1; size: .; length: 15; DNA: TGTGCCAGCAGCTACGACGAAAGCTCCTACAATGAGCAGTTCTTC; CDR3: CASSYDESSYNEQFF
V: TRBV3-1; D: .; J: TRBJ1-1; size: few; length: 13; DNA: TGTGCCAGCAGCCAAGATTGGGACACTGAAGCTTTCTTT; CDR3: CASSQDWDTEAFF
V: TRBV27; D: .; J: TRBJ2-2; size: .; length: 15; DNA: TGTGCCAGCAGTTTGTCCAGGGGAGATACCGGGGAGCTGTTTTTT; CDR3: CASSLSRGDTGELFF
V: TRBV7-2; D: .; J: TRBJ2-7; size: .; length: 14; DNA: TGTGCCAGCAGCTTGGACGCTGGATCCTACGAGCAGTACTTC; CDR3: CASSLDAGSYEQYF
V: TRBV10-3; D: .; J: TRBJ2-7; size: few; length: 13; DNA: TGTGCCATCAGCGAGGGGGATGGCTACGAGCAGTACTTC; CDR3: CAISEGDGYEQYF
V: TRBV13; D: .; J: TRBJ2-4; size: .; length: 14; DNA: TGTGCCAGCAGCTACAGGACCGCCCAAAACATTCAGTACTTC; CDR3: CASSYRTAQNIQYF
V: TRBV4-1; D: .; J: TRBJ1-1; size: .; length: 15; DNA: TGCGCCAGCAGCCACCTGGTGGTAGGGGAGGTCGAAGCTTTCTTT; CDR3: CASSHLVVGEVEAFF
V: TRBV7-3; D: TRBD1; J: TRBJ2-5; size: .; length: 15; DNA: TGTGCCAGCAGCAAAGGACAGGGGCTGGGTAATGGGCAGTACTTC; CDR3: CASSKGQGLGNGQYF
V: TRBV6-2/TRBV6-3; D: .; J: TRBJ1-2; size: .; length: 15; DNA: TGTGCCAGCAGTCCAATTGACAGACCAGGTCTCGGCTACACCTTC; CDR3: CASSPIDRPGLGYTF
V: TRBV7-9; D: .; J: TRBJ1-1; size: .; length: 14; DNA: TGTGCCAGCAGCTTGGTCGGAATGAACACTGAAGCTTTCTTT; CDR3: CASSLVGMNTEAFF
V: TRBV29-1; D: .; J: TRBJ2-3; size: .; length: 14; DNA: TGCAGCGTTTGCGGTGGGAGGATCTCAGATACGCAGTATTTT; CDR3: CSVCGGRISDTQYF
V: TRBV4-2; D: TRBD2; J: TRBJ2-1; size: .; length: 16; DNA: TGTGCCAGCAGCCAAGACAGTGCGGGAGGGGGGGATGAGCAGTTCTTC; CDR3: CASSQDSAGGGDEQFF
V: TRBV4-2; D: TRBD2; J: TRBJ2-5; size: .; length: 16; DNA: TGTGCCAGCAGCCATAACGTGGGGGCGGGAGGAGAGACCCAGTACTTC; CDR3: CASSHNVGAGGETQYF
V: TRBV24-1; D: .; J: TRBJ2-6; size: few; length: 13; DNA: TGTGCCACCAGTGAGCGGGGGGCCAACGTCCTGACTTTC; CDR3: CATSERGANVLTF
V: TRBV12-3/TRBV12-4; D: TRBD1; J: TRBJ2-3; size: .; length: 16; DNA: TGTGCCAGCAGAGTGATCAGGGGGTCTAGCACAGATACGCAGTATTTT; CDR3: CASRVIRGSSTDTQYF
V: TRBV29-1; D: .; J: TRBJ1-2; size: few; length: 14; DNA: TGCAGCGTTGAAGAAAGGATAGCCAACTATGGCTACACCTTC; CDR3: CSVEERIANYGYTF